This TCR beta chain was documented in a study of T cells in Graves' hyperthyroidism and ophthalmopathy. Amplification of TCR beta CDR3 regions was performed using RNA transcripts as template. Primed by the HTBI set, a first-round RT-PCR was run on the TCR CDR3. TCRdb reprocessed the multiplex PCR reads with MiXCR, giving one entry per CDR3 protein. The sample shows about 210,000 distinct CDR3 sequences, under 20% of them seen only once. This clonotype was counted only a few times. The study defined stable Graves' hyperthyroidism as no ophthalmopathy progression within 18 months. The sequencing sample was made of blood. The receptor was isolated from a man aged 50 to 59 with Graves' hyperthyroidism.

The CDR3 region has the DNA TGTGCCAGCACCTTTGGAGGTCATCAGCCCCAGCATTTT. Residues: CASTFGGHQPQHF. The chain couples TRBV12-3 or TRBV12-4 to TRBJ1-5; D not certain. The length of the CDR3 is 13 residues. Trimming cost V 7 bases and J 5 bases, with 12 bases left between them.